Presented here are 29 T cell receptor beta chains from one specimen sequenced in a study of blood T cell repertoires in COVID-19. Sequencing was performed with immunoSEQ multiplex PCR; in TCRdb, only in-frame clones are kept and a portion is missing. The table has a few hundred thousand clones, approximately 87% seen once. Sequenced sample: peripheral blood. The receptors originated from a man between 60 and 75 years old with acute or convalescent COVID-19.

V is TRBV30 and J is TRBJ2-6; 9 nucleotides line up with TRBD2. V was pared by 1 base and J by 0 bases, with 10 bases of the junction left unmatched. The CDR3 extends over 19 amino acids. Germline V CDR1 and CDR2: GTSNPN, SVGIG (reference sequence). The CDR3 is CAWSALRGRAPSGANVLTF. DNA for the CDR3: TGTGCCTGGAGTGCCCTGCGCGGGAGGGCCCCCTCTGGGGCCAACGTCCTGACTTTC.

This chain connects TRBV19 to TRBJ2-3; D unresolved. V lost 3 bases and J 6 bases, leaving 13 bases between the germline ends. Per germline, CDR1 LNHDA and CDR2 SQIVND (reference sequence). The CDR3 runs to 14 residues. The CDR3 here is CASSISPAVDTQYF. The CDR3 DNA is TGTGCCAGTAGTATTAGCCCGGCGGTTGATACGCAGTATTTT.

J is TRBJ2-7 and V is TRBV5-1; 8 positions agree with TRBD2. Trimming took 1 base from V and 4 from J; bases not matched to a gene: 10. This CDR3 is 16 amino acids long. The germline gives CDR1 SGHRS, CDR2 YFSETQ. CDR3 loop: CASSLSPSSGTYEQYF. The CDR3 DNA reads TGCGCCAGCAGCTTGAGCCCCAGTAGCGGGACGTACGAGCAGTACTTC.

This sequence joins TRBV4-3 and TRBJ2-1, with 10 bases that match TRBD2. The CDR3 spans 16 residues. Germline V gene sequence: CDR1 LGHNA, CDR2 YSLEER. V was clipped by 4 bases and J by 1 base; unmatched bases: 4. CDR3 protein: CASSPDSGGSYNEQFF. In DNA, the CDR3 is TGCGCCAGCAGCCCTGATAGCGGGGGGTCCTACAATGAGCAGTTCTTC.

The rearrangement joins TRBV14 to TRBJ2-2; 9 bases agree with TRBD2. The V gene end was trimmed by 2 bases and the J gene end by 6 bases; junction bases not matched to a gene: 4. CDR3 length: 15 residues. CDR1 is SGHDN and CDR2 is FVKESK in the germline V gene. The CDR3 nucleotides are TGTGCCAGCAGCCAACTGGCGGGAGGGTCCGGGGAGCTGTTTTTT. Protein: CASSQLAGGSGELFF.

The chain recombines TRBV6-5 with TRBJ2-2, with D uncertain. Trimming left V 5 bases short and J 4 bases short, with 14 bases between. This CDR3 has 15 residues. The germline CDR1 and CDR2 sequences are MNHEY and SVGAGI. The CDR3 bases are TGTGCCAGCAGTACCCAAGGTAGAGGCACCGGGGAGCTGTTTTTT. Amino acid sequence: CASSTQGRGTGELFF.

This chain joins TRBV5-4 and TRBJ2-7, with TRBD1 matching over 7 bases. With V trimmed by 6 bases and J by 1 base, 7 bases remained unmatched. The CDR3 covers 14 residues. CDR1 and CDR2 from the germline V gene are SGHNT and YYREEE (reference sequence). This CDR3 reads CASNFQGQSYEQYF. DNA for the CDR3: TGTGCCAGCAACTTCCAGGGACAGTCCTACGAGCAGTACTTC.

This chain links TRBV12-3 or TRBV12-4 with TRBJ2-1; D unclear. The CDR3 spans 11 residues. The V gene lost 2 bases and the J gene lost 8 bases, with 4 bases spanning the gap. This CDR3 reads CASSLQYEQFF. Here the CDR3 DNA reads TGTGCCAGCAGTTTACAGTATGAGCAGTTCTTC.

This clone was counted once. V gene TRBV12-5 combines with J gene TRBJ2-5, with 7 nucleotides matching TRBD2. Germline V gives CDR1 LGHNT, CDR2 FRNRAP. Trimming cost V 7 bases and J 5 bases; bases outside gene matches: 10. The CDR3 has 14 residues. CDR3 protein: CASAKGQGGETQYF. The CDR3 DNA sequence: TGTGCTAGTGCTAAGGGCCAGGGAGGGGAGACCCAGTACTTC.

The J gene is TRBJ1-4, the V gene TRBV7-8; TRBD1 is a possible D gene (6 bases). Per the germline V gene, CDR1 is SGHVS and CDR2 is FQNEAQ. This CDR3 comprises 16 residues. Trimming pared 4 bases from V and 6 bases from J, leaving 18 bases between. CDR3 DNA: TGTGCCAGCAGCTCCGTCCAGGGGCCTCGCGATGAAAAACTGTTTTTT. This translates into CASSSVQGPRDEKLFF.

The V call is TRBV2, the J call TRBJ1-4; maybe TRBD1 (5 bases). The CDR3 has 15 amino acids. Germline V CDR1 and CDR2: SNHLY, FYNNEI. Trimming stripped 7 bases from V and 2 bases from J, with 14 bases between. CDR3 protein: CASTGTRGTNEKLFF. The CDR3 coding sequence is TGTGCCAGCACCGGGACTCGGGGGACTAATGAAAAACTGTTTTTT.

The genes are TRBV19 and TRBJ2-7, with D tentatively TRBD2 (5 bases). CDR3 length equals 13 residues. V lost 6 bases and J 2 bases, leaving 11 bases between the germline ends. The germline V gene has CDR1 LNHDA and CDR2 SQIVND (reference sequence). DNA for the CDR3: TGTGCCAGTAGGCCGCACGGGGCCTACGAGCAGTACTTC. As protein: CASRPHGAYEQYF.

The rearrangement links TRBV9 to TRBJ1-1, with D hard to call. V lost 4 bases to trimming and J lost 0 bases, with 10 bases between them. Germline V gives CDR1 SGDLS, CDR2 YYNGEE. This CDR3 is 14 amino acids long. This chain's CDR3 is CASSIGRLNTEAFF. The CDR3 nucleotides are TGTGCCAGCAGCATAGGGAGACTGAACACTGAAGCTTTCTTT.

The V gene is TRBV3-1 (or the pseudogene TRBV3-2), the J gene TRBJ1-1; D is undetermined. Trimming took 7 bases from V and 6 from J, leaving 18 bases between them. Germline V gene data show CDR1 as LGHDT and CDR2 as YNNKEL (reference sequence). This CDR3 is 14 amino acids long. The CDR3: CASKTSKSGPEAFF. The CDR3 DNA follows: TGTGCCAGCAAGACCTCAAAGAGCGGACCTGAAGCTTTCTTT.

This clone was found a few times. This sequence joins TRBV27 and TRBJ2-3; TRBD2 aligns across 10 bases. This CDR3 is 16 amino acids long. CDR1 and CDR2 from the germline V gene are MNHEY and SMNVEV (reference sequence). Unmatched junction bases numbered 10, after V lost 7 bases and J lost 3 bases. Written as DNA, the CDR3 is TGTGCCAGCACCTCGGGACTAGCGCGTCTGACAGATACGCAGTATTTT. Its translation: CASTSGLARLTDTQYF.

J is TRBJ2-1 and V is TRBV10-3; TRBD2 matches at 9 bases. This CDR3 contains 15 residues. Germline assignment: CDR1 ENHRY and CDR2 SYGVKD. V shed 5 bases, J shed 5 bases, and the junction held 7 bases outside the gene matches. The CDR3, as DNA: TGTGCCATCAGTTTGACTAGCGGAAACAACAATGAGCAGTTCTTC. The encoded protein is CAISLTSGNNNEQFF.

V and J are TRBV6-5 and TRBJ2-1; 11 bases fit TRBD2. The germline V gene encodes CDR1 MNHEY and CDR2 SVGAGI. J lost 3 bases, V lost 7 bases, and 5 bases had no gene match. The CDR3 is 15 residues long. DNA of the CDR3: TGTGCCAGCACCCAAGGGACTAGCGGCTACAATGAGCAGTTCTTC. Translation: CASTQGTSGYNEQFF.

The V gene is TRBV10-3, the J gene TRBJ2-7; D ambiguous. CDR3 length equals 13 residues. Trimming stripped 7 bases from V and 2 bases from J, with 12 bases between. In germline, CDR1 is ENHRY, CDR2 SYGVKD. CDR3 protein: CAIMRSPTYEQYF. The CDR3 nucleotides are TGTGCCATCATGCGGTCCCCTACCTACGAGCAGTACTTC.

The chain joins TRBV4-3 to TRBJ1-4; D is uncertain. CDR1 is LGHNA and CDR2 is YSLEER in the germline V gene. The V and J ends lost 4 bases and 4 bases respectively, with 13 bases between them. The CDR3 contains 15 residues. CDR3 protein: CASSPSSGYNEKLFF. The CDR3 DNA follows: TGCGCCAGCAGCCCATCATCAGGCTATAATGAAAAACTGTTTTTT.

The gene calls are TRBV11-2 and TRBJ1-2; 7 nucleotides agree with TRBD1. The CDR3 spans 13 residues. Germline V CDR1 and CDR2: SGHAT, FQNNGV. The ends lost 4 bases at V and 4 bases at J; junction bases unmatched: 3. The CDR3 region is CASSSGQPYGYTF. DNA of the CDR3: TGTGCCAGCAGCTCGGGACAGCCCTATGGCTACACCTTC.

The chain has TRBV27 and TRBJ1-6; 8 positions agree with TRBD1. CDR3 length equals 15 residues. CDR1 and CDR2 from the germline V gene are MNHEY and SMNVEV (reference sequence). Trimming at V came to 4 bases and at J to 8 bases, leaving 7 bases not matched to a gene. CDR3 sequence: CASSSDRGGYSPLHF. The CDR3 nucleotides read TGTGCCAGCAGTTCCGACAGGGGAGGATATTCACCCCTCCACTTT.

The CDR3 region is CASSRTGTSSAIQYF. DNA of the CDR3: TGTGCCAGCAGCCGTACCGGGACTAGTTCTGCCATTCAGTACTTC. The J gene is TRBJ2-4, the V gene TRBV9; 8 nucleotides line up with TRBD2. The V gene end was trimmed by 4 bases and the J gene end by 9 bases; junction bases not matched to a gene: 12. Germline CDR1 is SGDLS and CDR2 is YYNGEE. The CDR3 is 15 amino acids.

V usage is TRBV7-6 and J usage is TRBJ1-3; tentative D call: TRBD1 (5 bases). Deletions cut 2 bases from V and 0 bases from J, with 11 bases between. The CDR3 length is 16 residues. Germline CDR1 and CDR2: SGHVS and FNYEAQ. The CDR3: CASSLNRLSSGNTIYF. The CDR3 nucleotides read TGTGCCAGCAGCTTAAACAGGTTAAGCTCTGGAAACACCATATATTTT.

The chain employs TRBV5-1 and TRBJ2-1, with a possible D match to TRBD1 (5 bases). Trimming removed 0 bases from V and 2 bases from J, with 15 bases in between. CDR3 size: 17 residues. The germline CDR1 and CDR2 sequences are SGHRS and YFSETQ. Written as DNA, the CDR3 is TGCGCCAGCAGCTTGGGTCACCGGACAAGCCCCTACAATGAGCAGTTCTTC. Its translation is CASSLGHRTSPYNEQFF.

In nucleotides, the CDR3 is TGTGCCAGCAGTTTACCCAGCGGGAGAGATATCGGGAATGAGCAGTTCTTC. Protein: CASSLPSGRDIGNEQFF. The J gene is TRBJ2-1, the V gene TRBV28; 8 bases fit TRBD2. Trimming at V came to 2 bases and at J to 7 bases, leaving 13 bases not matched to a gene. Germline values: CDR1 MDHEN, CDR2 SYDVKM. The CDR3 covers 17 residues. Complete variable domain (other parts from reference TRBV28 and TRBJ2-1): DVKVTQSSRYLVKRTGEKVFLECVQDMDHENMFWYRQDPGLGLRLIYFSYDVKMKEKGDIPEGYSVSREKKERFSLILESASTNQTSMYLCASSLPSGRDIGNEQFFGPGTRLTVL.

This clone was picked up many times. The chain recombines TRBV24-1 with TRBJ2-1; 9 bases agree with TRBD1. The CDR3 has 15 residues. Germline assignment: CDR1 KGHDR and CDR2 SFDVKD. With V trimmed by 5 bases and J by 7 bases, 8 bases remained unmatched. The DNA for the CDR3 is TGTGCCACCAGTGCTCAACAGGGGGCGTTGAATGAGCAGTTCTTC. Translated: CATSAQQGALNEQFF.

This chain connects TRBV7-2 to TRBJ1-5; D is possibly TRBD1 (6 bases). CDR1 and CDR2 (germline): SGHTA, FQGNSA. Trimming stripped 6 bases from V and 5 bases from J, with 14 bases between. This CDR3 comprises 14 residues. The CDR3 is CASSTGMGDQPQHF. CDR3 nucleotides: TGTGCCAGCAGTACAGGGATGGGCGATCAGCCCCAGCATTTT.

The chain links TRBV19 to TRBJ1-3, with D uncertain. Trimming left V 5 bases short and J 1 base short, with 12 bases between. The CDR3 is 15 residues long. Germline assignment: CDR1 LNHDA and CDR2 SQIVND (reference sequence). The CDR3 DNA is TGTGCCAGTAGTCAAGGGAGAGAATCTGGAAACACCATATATTTT. Translated: CASSQGRESGNTIYF.

This chain uses TRBV7-3 with TRBJ2-5; 10 bases are shared with TRBD1. V lost 3 bases to trimming and J lost 7 bases; unmatched junction nucleotides: 5. CDR1 and CDR2 (germline): SGHTA, FQGTGA. This CDR3 is 14 amino acids long. CDR3 nucleotides: TGTGCCAGCAGCTTGACAGGGGGCGCAGGGACCCAGTACTTC. This gives the protein CASSLTGGAGTQYF.